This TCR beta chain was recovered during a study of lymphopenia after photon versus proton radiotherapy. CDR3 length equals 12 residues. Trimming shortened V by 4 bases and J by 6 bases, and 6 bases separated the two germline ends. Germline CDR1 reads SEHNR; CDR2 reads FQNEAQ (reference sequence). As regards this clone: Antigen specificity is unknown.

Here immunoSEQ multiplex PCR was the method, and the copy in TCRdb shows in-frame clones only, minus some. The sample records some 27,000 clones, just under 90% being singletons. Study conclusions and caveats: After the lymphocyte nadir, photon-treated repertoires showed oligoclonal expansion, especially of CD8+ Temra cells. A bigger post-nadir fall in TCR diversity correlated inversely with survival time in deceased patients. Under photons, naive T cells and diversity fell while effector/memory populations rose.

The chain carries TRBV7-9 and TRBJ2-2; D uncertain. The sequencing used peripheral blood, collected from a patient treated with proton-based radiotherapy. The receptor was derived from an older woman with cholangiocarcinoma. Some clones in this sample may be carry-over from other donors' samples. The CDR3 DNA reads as TGTGCCAGCAGCTCAGAGTCCGGGGAGCTGTTTTTT. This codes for CASSSESGELFF. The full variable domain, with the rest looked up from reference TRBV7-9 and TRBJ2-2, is DTGVSQNPRHKITKRGQNVTFRCDPISEHNRLYWYRQTLGQGPEFLTYFQNEAQLEKSRLLSDRFSAERPKGSFSTLEIQRTEQGDSAMYLCASSSESGELFFGEGSRLTVL.